This TCR beta chain was recorded in a study of T cell responses to AZD1222 COVID-19 vaccine. Study-level results: Donor demographics were predominantly white British with a female majority; clonal diversity may be underestimated. The study found Spike-specific TCR breadth and depth rose after two AZD1222 doses. Regions left unmutated in variants are reportedly the target of nearly half of spike-specific TCRs. Mapped onto spike, vaccine-associated CD4 TCRs spanned it and were dominant at 160-218 and 743-854.

Notes on this clone: Antigen specificity is unknown.

The CDR3 has 17 residues. Germline V CDR1 and CDR2: SGHRS, YFSETQ. Trimming shortened V by 4 bases and J by 1 base, and 20 bases separated the two germline ends. The data were produced by immunoSEQ multiplex PCR, yet TCRdb's version contains in-frame clones alone and is incomplete. The sample holds about 79,000 clones, around 90% seen once. The chain joins TRBV5-1 to TRBJ1-1; D is undetermined. The receptor was derived from an adult in good health. The sample here was peripheral blood, taken on day 0 of MenACWY control vaccination. CDR3 loop: CASSPYTGRGGNTEAFF. The CDR3 region has the DNA TGCGCCAGCAGCCCCTACACCGGGCGCGGTGGGAACACTGAAGCTTTCTTT.